The clone carrying this TCR beta chain ranks as large (0.1 to 1%). Its specificity is unknown. A read error may produce the germline difference seen at one junction end. The data belong to a study of T cells in localized non-small cell lung cancer. The CDR3 sequence is 18 residues long. From germline, CDR1 is MNHGY and CDR2 SAAAGT. Adjacent lung, free of atypia, was sampled at least 2 cm from the tumor margin. Method: immunoSEQ multiplex PCR; TCRdb's copy keeps in-frame clones and lacks some. The repertoire holds a few thousand clones, with about 25% as singletons. Notes on the study in general: Turning up in adjacent lung were a median around 60 of the top 100 tumor clones. Highest T cell clonality was seen in uninvolved adjacent lung, surpassing that measured in tumor.

This specimen consisted of normal lung tissue next to the tumor, obtained before any cancer treatment. This chain uses TRBV6-8 with TRBJ2-6; no firm D call. The clonotype was recovered from a male donor aged 60 or over with stage II lung adenocarcinoma. CDR3 DNA sequence: TGTGCCAGCAGTGACTCGTATTCAGGCCTCTCTGGGGCCAACGTCCTGACTTTC. Its protein is CASSDSYSGLSGANVLTF.